This TCR beta chain came from a study of blood T cell repertoires in COVID-19. As for the study in general: The United States, Italy and Spain were the sources of the acute and convalescent COVID-19 samples. Sample material is recorded as cDNA or gDNA derived from T cells, B-cell-depleted T cells, or PBMCs.

V was clipped by 4 bases and J by 2 bases, with 11 bases between them. The CDR3 loop spans 14 amino acids. Germline CDR1 reads SGHTA; CDR2 reads FQGTGA. Original processing notes: For nucleated cells, counts were estimated from reference gene primer amplification. The assay was immunoSEQ multiplex PCR, and TCRdb's table has in-frame clones only and misses some. V and J calls and clone size follow that table, whereas D and trimming were derived from the DNA. Of roughly 64,000 clones listed, about 70% were seen once; the top ten hold more than 5%. The sequence was obtained from a human donor in a cohort sampled during active COVID-19. The sample was peripheral blood. V usage is TRBV7-3 and J usage is TRBJ1-1; D perhaps matches TRBD1 (5 bases). CDR3 nucleotide sequence: TGTGCCAGCAGCTCACAGGCGACTAACACTGAAGCTTTCTTT. This gives the protein CASSSQATNTEAFF.